The rows below give T cell receptor beta chains drawn from one sample of a study of cytomegalovirus exposure and HLA in healthy donors. Repertoires were generated with immunoSEQ multiplex PCR, while TCRdb's copy carries only in-frame clones and drops some. This sample has tens of thousands of clones, with around 90% found just once. The sequencing input was PBMCs. The receptor set was obtained from a woman between 18 and 29 years old in good health and CMV-seronegative. Both conserved end residues are part of each CDR3. The D gene is left open where the match is weak. Expanded clones are given a class, and other clones once, few, many or no size at all.

d_call	clone_size	v_call	j_call	cdr3_aa	cdr3_nt
.	few	TRBV5-1	TRBJ1-2	CASSLRDPDGYTF	TGCGCCAGCAGCTTGCGGGATCCCGATGGCTACACCTTC
TRBD2	.	TRBV6-5	TRBJ2-5	CASSYSGLEETQYF	TGTGCCAGCAGTTACTCGGGACTAGAAGAGACCCAGTACTTC
TRBD1	.	TRBV7-6	TRBJ2-5	CASSPRPGQSQETQYF	TGTGCCAGCAGCCCGCGACCGGGACAGTCCCAAGAGACCCAGTACTTC
.	.	TRBV5-5	TRBJ1-5	CASRIGINQPQHF	TGTGCCAGCAGGATCGGGATCAATCAGCCCCAGCATTTT
.	.	TRBV15	TRBJ2-3	CATRLSSTDTQYF	TGTGCCACCAGGCTGAGTAGCACAGATACGCAGTATTTT
.	.	TRBV19	TRBJ2-3	CASHPGGHTDTQYF	TGTGCCAGCCACCCCGGGGGGCACACAGATACGCAGTATTTT
TRBD1	.	TRBV10-1	TRBJ1-1	CASSYQGANTEAFF	TGCGCCAGCAGCTATCAGGGGGCCAACACTGAAGCTTTCTTT
.	.	TRBV2	TRBJ2-7	CASSAQAFEQYF	TGTGCCAGCAGTGCTCAAGCCTTCGAGCAGTACTTC
.	.	TRBV7-9	TRBJ2-6	CASAGGSGANVLTF	TGTGCCAGCGCGGGTGGCTCTGGGGCCAACGTCCTGACTTTC
.	.	TRBV19	TRBJ1-2	CASSINSGTGQNYGYTF	TGTGCCAGTAGTATCAATTCCGGTACTGGACAGAATTATGGCTACACCTTC
TRBD1	.	TRBV30	TRBJ1-1	CAMWMGQGRMNTEAFF	TGTGCCATGTGGATGGGACAGGGGCGGATGAACACTGAAGCTTTCTTT
TRBD2	.	TRBV15	TRBJ2-5	CATSRGVIAGGDETQYF	TGTGCCACCAGCAGAGGTGTAATAGCGGGAGGGGATGAGACCCAGTACTTC
TRBD2	.	TRBV10-3	TRBJ2-3	CAISGGRLAGTDTQYF	TGTGCCATCAGTGGAGGAAGACTAGCGGGGACAGATACGCAGTATTTT
TRBD2	.	TRBV2	TRBJ2-7	CASSEAPSGRNILYEQYF	TGTGCCAGCAGTGAAGCTCCTAGCGGGAGGAACATCCTCTACGAGCAGTACTTC
TRBD2	.	TRBV6-1	TRBJ2-7	CASSELAGGSYEQYF	TGTGCCAGCAGTGAACTAGCGGGAGGGTCCTACGAGCAGTACTTC
.	.	TRBV27	TRBJ1-2	CASSTGLAGYTF	TGTGCCAGCAGTACAGGGCTCGCTGGCTACACCTTC
.	.	TRBV19	TRBJ2-1	CASSIGQAAGEQFF	TGTGCCAGTAGTATAGGGCAGGCCGCCGGTGAGCAGTTCTTC
.	.	TRBV5-1	TRBJ1-2	CASSFGWEPYNYGYTF	TGCGCCAGCAGCTTCGGTTGGGAGCCTTACAACTATGGCTACACCTTC
TRBD2	.	TRBV25-1	TRBJ2-3	CASSDWNERGGQTDTQYF	TGTGCCAGCAGTGACTGGAACGAGCGGGGGGGACAAACAGATACGCAGTATTTT
.	.	TRBV28	TRBJ2-1	CASGTGGLSGRGYNEQFF	TGTGCCAGCGGGACAGGGGGATTAAGCGGGAGGGGTTACAATGAGCAGTTCTTC
.	.	TRBV7-2	TRBJ2-7	CASSFGQGSYEQYF	TGTGCCAGCAGCTTTGGGCAGGGTTCCTACGAGCAGTACTTC
.	.	TRBV2	TRBJ2-7	CASSPKTNLLYEQYF	TGTGCCAGCAGTCCCAAGACAAACCTACTCTACGAGCAGTACTTC
TRBD1	once	TRBV19	TRBJ2-4	CASSGTGIAKNIQYF	TGTGCCAGTAGCGGGACAGGGATCGCCAAAAACATTCAGTACTTC
TRBD1	.	TRBV5-5	TRBJ2-2	CASSFDRGQSTGELFF	TGTGCCAGCAGCTTCGACAGGGGGCAATCGACCGGGGAGCTGTTTTTT
TRBD1	few	TRBV7-7	TRBJ1-1	CASSRLGGENTEAFF	TGTGCCAGCAGCCGGTTAGGGGGCGAGAACACTGAAGCTTTCTTT
TRBD2	.	TRBV6-1	TRBJ2-5	CASSEGVSGSGSETQYF	TGTGCCAGCAGTGAGGGAGTTAGCGGGAGTGGTTCCGAGACCCAGTACTTC
.	few	TRBV6-5	TRBJ2-7	CASSYNGQGTYEQYF	TGTGCCAGCAGTTACAACGGCCAGGGAACCTACGAGCAGTACTTC
TRBD2	.	TRBV27	TRBJ2-1	CASKKTSGNEQFF	TGTGCCAGCAAGAAAACTAGCGGCAATGAGCAGTTCTTC
.	.	TRBV10-3	TRBJ2-3	CAISATSSLASTDTQYF	TGTGCCATCAGTGCGACCTCTAGCTTAGCTAGCACAGATACGCAGTATTTT
.	.	TRBV6-5	TRBJ1-6	CASTNGDSPLHF	TGTGCCAGCACTAACGGGGATTCACCCCTCCACTTT
.	.	TRBV9	TRBJ1-1	CASSVDGGNEAFF	TGTGCCAGCAGCGTAGATGGGGGCAATGAAGCTTTCTTT
.	.	TRBV27	TRBJ2-1	CASSRPGARDEQFF	TGTGCCAGCAGCCGACCTGGGGCCAGGGATGAGCAGTTCTTC
.	.	TRBV28	TRBJ1-2	CASSYLVYGYTF	TGTGCCAGCAGTTATCTCGTATATGGCTACACCTTC
.	.	TRBV6-1	TRBJ1-5	CASSEGTGNQPQHF	TGTGCCAGCAGTGAAGGTACGGGCAATCAGCCCCAGCATTTT
.	.	TRBV5-1	TRBJ1-1	CASSPSTGNTEAFF	TGCGCCAGCAGCCCCTCGACAGGGAACACTGAAGCTTTCTTT
TRBD2	.	TRBV4-1	TRBJ2-7	CASSRLAGIYEQYF	TGCGCCAGCTCAAGGTTAGCGGGGATCTACGAGCAGTACTTC
.	once	TRBV25-1	TRBJ1-2	CASSDGSTYGYTF	TGTGCCAGCAGTGACGGGAGCACCTATGGCTACACCTTC
TRBD2	.	TRBV9	TRBJ2-7	CASSARTSGVLYEQYF	TGTGCCAGCAGCGCCCGGACTAGCGGGGTGCTCTACGAGCAGTACTTC
TRBD1	.	TRBV5-5	TRBJ2-3	CASSLRGLQGAADTQYF	TGTGCCAGCAGCTTGAGGGGTCTACAGGGGGCGGCAGATACGCAGTATTTT
TRBD1	.	TRBV4-1	TRBJ2-5	CASSRTGGQETQYF	TGCGCCAGCAGTCGGACAGGAGGACAAGAGACCCAGTACTTC